Presented here are 10 T cell receptor beta chains from one specimen sequenced in a study of T cells in Graves' hyperthyroidism and ophthalmopathy. Regions amplified from RNA transcripts were the TCR beta CDR3 regions. Carried out on the TCR CDR3, a first-round RT-PCR used the HTBI primer set. TCRdb processed the multiplex PCR reads anew with MiXCR; each CDR3 protein has one entry. The data contain some 380,000 distinct CDR3 sequences, approximately 15% of them singletons. The specimen sequenced was blood. Receptors were obtained from a young man with Graves' hyperthyroidism that later progressed to Graves' ophthalmopathy.

This clonotype was seen at least ten times. The chain employs TRBV6-1 and TRBJ1-5; no clear D. Deletions cut 3 bases from V and 7 bases from J, with 7 bases between. Germline values: CDR1 MNHNS, CDR2 SASEGT. The CDR3 length is 12 residues. The CDR3 DNA sequence: TGTGCCAGCAGTGAGCCCACCCAGCCCCAGCATTTT. Translated: CASSEPTQPQHF.

The chain recombines TRBV24-1 with TRBJ2-4, with TRBD1 matching 7 bases. The trim removed 4 bases at V and 0 bases at J, leaving 8 bases unmatched. Germline values: CDR1 KGHDR, CDR2 SFDVKD. CDR3 length: 17 residues. The CDR3 protein is CATSDQDRFRAKNIQYF. CDR3 DNA sequence: TGTGCCACCAGTGACCAGGACAGGTTCCGAGCCAAAAACATTCAGTACTTC.

This clonotype was seen many times. The CDR3 sequence is CASSFRGAHEQFF. The CDR3 DNA reads TGCGCCAGCAGCTTCCGGGGGGCACATGAGCAGTTCTTC. The V gene is TRBV5-1, the J gene TRBJ2-1, with D maybe TRBD2 (7 bases). Germline values: CDR1 SGHRS, CDR2 YFSETQ. V was trimmed by 2 bases and J by 8 bases, leaving 11 bases between them. The CDR3 is 13 residues long.

The sample holds many counts of this clonotype. The chain carries TRBV12-3 or TRBV12-4 and TRBJ1-5; 7 positions agree with TRBD1. J lost 6 bases, V lost 4 bases, and 12 bases had no gene match. There are 16 residues in the CDR3. This chain's CDR3 is CASSSTSGGPGQPQHF. CDR3 in DNA: TGTGCCAGCAGTTCGACCTCAGGGGGGCCCGGTCAGCCCCAGCATTTT.

This clonotype was counted only a few times. This rearrangement joins TRBV29-1 to TRBJ2-1, with 8 bases matching TRBD1. CDR1 is SQVTM and CDR2 is ANQGSEA in the germline V gene. V shed 7 bases, J shed 7 bases, and the junction held 9 bases outside the gene matches. The CDR3 contains 13 residues. The CDR3 DNA follows: TGCAGCGCGCCCCGGGACAGGTGGAATGAGCAGTTCTTC. Protein product: CSAPRDRWNEQFF.

In its sample, this clonotype was seen a few times. V gene TRBV19 combines with J gene TRBJ2-5; 7 bases match TRBD1. CDR3 size: 13 residues. Germline lookup yields CDR1 LNHDA and CDR2 SQIVND (reference sequence). After removal of 2 bases from V and 3 bases from J, the junction contained 0 bases not matched to a gene. The CDR3 DNA sequence: TGTGCCAGTAGTATAACAGGGGAAGAGACCCAGTACTTC. Translation: CASSITGEETQYF.

This clonotype was seen repeatedly, ten times or more. The chain couples TRBV28 to TRBJ1-5; D perhaps matches TRBD1 (5 bases). V was trimmed by 1 base and J by 3 bases, leaving 13 bases between them. The CDR3 loop spans 16 amino acids. The V gene's germline CDR1 is MDHEN and CDR2 SYDVKM. CDR3 protein: CASSLYRQRYNQPQHF. The DNA of the CDR3 is TGTGCCAGCAGTTTATACCGACAGAGATACAATCAGCCCCAGCATTTT.

This chain connects TRBV10-1 to TRBJ1-6; the D gene is possibly TRBD1 (6 bases). The V and J ends lost 2 bases and 10 bases respectively, with 9 bases between them. Germline V gives CDR1 WNHNN, CDR2 SYGVQD (reference sequence). CDR3 size: 13 residues. The chain's CDR3 is CASSERTDSPLHF. In DNA form, the CDR3 reads TGCGCCAGCAGTGAGAGGACAGACTCACCCCTCCACTTT.

In this sample, this clonotype turned up a few times. The chain recombines TRBV12-5 with TRBJ2-5; tentatively, D is TRBD2 (7 bases). Germline CDR1 LGHNT, CDR2 FRNRAP. This CDR3 is 18 amino acids long. V was trimmed by 0 bases and J by 5 bases, leaving 22 bases between them. The CDR3 protein is CASGLVLGGGANSETQYF. The CDR3 DNA reads as TGTGCTAGTGGTTTGGTACTGGGGGGGGGGGCAAATTCGGAGACCCAGTACTTC.

In its sample, this clonotype was seen many times. The chain has TRBV2 and TRBJ2-3; 9 positions agree with TRBD1. The CDR3 has 16 amino acids. J gave up 4 bases and V 5 bases, and 10 bases lay outside the gene matches. Germline V gene lookup returns CDR1 SNHLY and CDR2 FYNNEI. The CDR3 loop is CASSHTGTGSSDTQYF. CDR3 nucleotides: TGTGCCAGCAGTCACACCGGGACAGGGTCCTCAGATACGCAGTATTTT.